This T cell receptor (beta chain) was identified during a study of beta chain features in type 1 diabetes. Comments on this clone: Its cognate antigen is unknown.

Sorted CD4+ subsets: naive, central memory, regulatory, stem cell-like memory (CD45RO/CCR7/CD25/CD127/CD95/CD27 panel). This CDR3 is 13 amino acids long. J lost 8 bases, V lost 3 bases, and 5 bases had no gene match. Germline CDR1 GTSNPN, CDR2 SVGIG (reference sequence). TCRB transcripts that were expressed got sequenced, as all of the isolated RNA had been reverse transcribed. Data came from immunoSEQ multiplex PCR; TCRdb stores just in-frame clones and leaves some out. In the table there are fewer than 500,000 clones, roughly 13% of which are singletons. Study-level points and caveats: A moderate, significant TCRB CDR3 shortening appeared in type 1 diabetes across four CD4+ subsets.

The gene calls are TRBV30 and TRBJ2-4, with 9 bases lining up with TRBD1. This clonotype was obtained from a man aged 30 to 39 in good health. Source material: naive CD4+ T cells from blood. The DNA of the CDR3 is TGTGCCTGGAGCCGAGGGACAGGGCACATTCAGTACTTC. It encodes CAWSRGTGHIQYF.